This is a list of T cell receptor beta chains from one sample in a study of blood T cell repertoires in COVID-19. Produced via immunoSEQ multiplex PCR; TCRdb's table is partial and in-frame only. The table records some 250,000 clones, roughly four fifths of them present only once. The sample comprised peripheral blood. All receptors derive from a woman of 80 years or more with acute or convalescent COVID-19. Each CDR3 is given with its conserved first and last residue. Each record gives: J gene, V gene, clone size, D gene, CDR3 DNA, CDR3 protein. A D gene is named only where the DNA matches it firmly. Not all rows give a size; the values are once, few, many and, for expanded clones, a class.

TRBJ2-2 | TRBV4-2 | NA | TRBD2 | TGTGCCAGCAGCCAAGGGGTGATACTAGCGGGGGGGCCAGAGAAACGGGAGAACACCGGGGAGCTGTTTTTT | CASSQGVILAGGPEKRENTGELFF
TRBJ1-4 | TRBV28 | few | NA | TGTGCCAGCAGTCCAGGGAATGAGGAAAAACTGTTTTTT | CASSPGNEEKLFF
TRBJ2-3 | TRBV28 | NA | TRBD1 | TGTGCCAGCAGGGGACAGGGGACAGATACGCAGTATTTT | CASRGQGTDTQYF
TRBJ1-4 | TRBV7-6 | NA | NA | TGTGCCAGCAGCTTAGGGCCAGGTGGGCATGAAAAACTGTTTTTT | CASSLGPGGHEKLFF
TRBJ2-1 | TRBV19 | NA | NA | TGTGCCAGTACAGGGCAGGCGAACTACAATGAGCAGTTCTTC | CASTGQANYNEQFF
TRBJ1-2 | TRBV12-3/TRBV12-4 | NA | NA | TGTGCCAGCAGTTTTGTCGGGAACTATGGCTACACCTTC | CASSFVGNYGYTF
TRBJ2-7 | TRBV19 | NA | NA | TGTGCCAGTAGTACCACAGACATCTCCTACGAGCAGTACTTC | CASSTTDISYEQYF
TRBJ2-7 | TRBV5-4 | few | NA | TGTGCCAGCAGCCGAGACAGCGCCTACGAGCAGTACTTC | CASSRDSAYEQYF
TRBJ1-1 | TRBV2 | few | TRBD1 | TGTGCCAGCAGTGGCGACAGGGGGCGGACTGAAGCTTTCTTT | CASSGDRGRTEAFF
TRBJ1-5 | TRBV6-6 | many | TRBD1 | TGTGCCAGCAGTAGGACAGGGGGGTATCAGCCCCAGCATTTT | CASSRTGGYQPQHF
TRBJ1-2 | TRBV19 | once | NA | TGTGCCAGTAGGCCAGGGCCGGCACGCTATGGCTACACCTTC | CASRPGPARYGYTF
TRBJ1-5 | TRBV7-8 | once | TRBD1 | TGTGCCAGCAGCTTACCTGGAGTGTTGGGGACAGGGGATAGCAATCAGCCCCAGCATTTT | CASSLPGVLGTGDSNQPQHF
TRBJ1-6 | TRBV5-4 | NA | TRBD1 | TGTGCCAGCAGCTTGGAGGGGACAGGGGGTTCACCCCTCCACTTT | CASSLEGTGGSPLHF
TRBJ2-1 | TRBV6-6 | NA | TRBD1 | TGTGCCAGCAGTTACGAGGGAGGGACAGGGCATGAGCAGTTCTTC | CASSYEGGTGHEQFF
TRBJ1-1 | TRBV19 | NA | TRBD1 | TGTGCCAGTAGTATCACAGGGGGTAGGGCTGAAGCTTTCTTT | CASSITGGRAEAFF
TRBJ1-3 | TRBV11-2 | NA | NA | TGTGCCAGCAGCTTAGGGCCAGGGGCAGGAAACACCATATATTTT | CASSLGPGAGNTIYF
TRBJ1-5 | TRBV27 | NA | NA | TGTGCCAGCAGCCACGGACAGTCTAGCAATCAGCCCCAGCATTTT | CASSHGQSSNQPQHF
TRBJ1-3 | TRBV9 | NA | NA | TGTGCCAGCAGCGTAGGGGGGCCCAGCCTCTCTGGAAACACCATATATTTT | CASSVGGPSLSGNTIYF